This T cell receptor (beta chain) was sequenced for a study of T-cell reconstitution after alpha-beta-depleted transplantation in children. Many counts were recorded for this clonotype. Unique molecular identifiers tagged the TCRbeta library. TCRdb re-analysed the PCR reads in MiXCR, keeping a single row per CDR3 protein. Of about 200,000 distinct CDR3 sequences listed, 14% to 15% are singletons. The CDR3 spans 12 residues. V was shortened by 8 bases and J by 4 bases, with 11 bases between the two germline ends. Germline values: CDR1 ENHRY, CDR2 SYGVKD. This chain uses TRBV10-3 with TRBJ2-5, with D perhaps matching TRBD1 (6 bases). The TCR was taken from a human donor who donated a stem cell graft to a child with acute lymphoblastic leukemia. This material consisted of PBMCs from the stem cell graft donor, taken from the stem cell graft. For the CDR3, the DNA is TGTGCCATCCAGGGGTCAGGAGAGACCCAGTACTTC. Translation: CAIQGSGETQYF.